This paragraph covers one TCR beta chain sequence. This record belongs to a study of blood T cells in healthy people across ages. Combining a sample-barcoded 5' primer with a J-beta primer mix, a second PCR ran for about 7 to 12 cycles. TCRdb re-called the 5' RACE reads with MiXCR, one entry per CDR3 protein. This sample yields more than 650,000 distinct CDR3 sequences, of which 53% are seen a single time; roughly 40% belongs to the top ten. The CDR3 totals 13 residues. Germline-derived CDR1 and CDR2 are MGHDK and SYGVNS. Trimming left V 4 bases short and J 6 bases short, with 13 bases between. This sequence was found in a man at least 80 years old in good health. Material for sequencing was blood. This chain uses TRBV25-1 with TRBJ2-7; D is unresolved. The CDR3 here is CASSGHAYAEQYF. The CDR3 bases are TGTGCCAGCAGTGGACACGCCTACGCCGAGCAGTACTTC.